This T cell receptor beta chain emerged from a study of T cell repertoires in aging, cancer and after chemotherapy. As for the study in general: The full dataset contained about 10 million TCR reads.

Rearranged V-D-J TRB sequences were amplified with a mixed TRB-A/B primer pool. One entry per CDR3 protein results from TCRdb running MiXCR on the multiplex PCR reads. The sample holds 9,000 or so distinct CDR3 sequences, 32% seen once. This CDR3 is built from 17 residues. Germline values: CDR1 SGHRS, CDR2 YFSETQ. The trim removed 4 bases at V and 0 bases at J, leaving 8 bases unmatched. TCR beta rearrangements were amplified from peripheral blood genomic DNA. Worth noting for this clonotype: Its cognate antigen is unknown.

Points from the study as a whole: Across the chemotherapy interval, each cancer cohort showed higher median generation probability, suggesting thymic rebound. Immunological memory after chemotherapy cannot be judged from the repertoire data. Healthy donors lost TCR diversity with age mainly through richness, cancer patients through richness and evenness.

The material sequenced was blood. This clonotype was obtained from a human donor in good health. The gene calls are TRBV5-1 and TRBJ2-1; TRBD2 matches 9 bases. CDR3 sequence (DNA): TGCGCCAGCAGCCCAACGACTAGCGGCATCTCCTACAATGAGCAGTTCTTC. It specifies CASSPTTSGISYNEQFF.